This is a list of T cell receptor beta chains from one sample in a study of glioma-infiltrating T cells after dendritic cell vaccination. This table comes from immunoSEQ multiplex PCR, and its TCRdb copy is limited to in-frame clones, with some not included. The repertoire has tens of thousands of clones, around 90% of them found once; the top ten carry 2% to 2.5%. The source material was blood, sampled after dendritic cell vaccination. These receptor sequences come from a human donor with glioblastoma. Each CDR3 is given with its conserved first and last residue. The D gene is left open where the match is weak. Expanded clones are given a class, and other clones once, few, many or no size at all.

V gene	clone size	J gene	CDR3 length	D gene	CDR3 protein	CDR3 DNA
TRBV6-5	-	TRBJ2-7	14	TRBD2	CASSPLAGVGEQYF	TGTGCCAGCAGTCCACTAGCGGGAGTGGGCGAGCAGTACTTC
TRBV6-4	-	TRBJ1-1	15	-	CASSDLQGWNTEAFF	TGTGCCAGCAGTGATTTACAGGGCTGGAACACTGAAGCTTTCTTT
TRBV15	once	TRBJ2-7	16	TRBD2	CATSREDSGSGYEQYF	TGTGCCACCAGCAGAGAGGACAGCGGGAGCGGGTACGAGCAGTACTTC
TRBV15	-	TRBJ1-1	14	TRBD1	CATSPDRGNTEAFF	TGTGCCACCAGCCCAGACAGGGGGAACACTGAAGCTTTCTTT
TRBV9	-	TRBJ2-5	14	TRBD1	CASSVTGGWETQYF	TGTGCCAGCAGCGTCACAGGGGGGTGGGAGACCCAGTACTTC
TRBV7-9	-	TRBJ2-7	17	-	CASSLALGGLSSYEQYF	TGTGCCAGCAGCTTAGCCTTAGGCGGGCTAAGCTCCTACGAGCAGTACTTC
TRBV10-3	few	TRBJ2-5	17	TRBD2	CAISGTSGRGLVETQYF	TGTGCCATCAGCGGGACTAGCGGGAGAGGGTTGGTAGAGACCCAGTACTTC
TRBV7-2	-	TRBJ1-2	16	-	CASSFRDLPLGDGYTF	TGTGCCAGCAGTTTCAGGGATCTACCCCTTGGGGATGGCTACACCTTC
TRBV19	-	TRBJ2-3	14	-	CASSPGWGGDTQYF	TGTGCCAGTAGTCCCGGTTGGGGAGGAGATACGCAGTATTTT
TRBV10-1	-	TRBJ2-1	16	-	CASSDSDRFLSNEQFF	TGCGCCAGCAGTGACTCTGACAGATTCCTATCCAATGAGCAGTTCTTC
TRBV7-2	once	TRBJ2-7	15	-	CASRKHPGLVNEQYF	TGTGCCAGCAGAAAACACCCGGGATTGGTTAACGAGCAGTACTTC
TRBV28	-	TRBJ1-6	14	-	CASSFPSSDSPLHF	TGTGCCAGCAGTTTTCCGAGTTCTGATTCACCCCTCCACTTT
TRBV5-1	-	TRBJ2-3	16	TRBD2	CASSLAGRGVTDTQYF	TGCGCCAGCAGCTTGGCTGGGCGGGGGGTTACAGATACGCAGTATTTT
TRBV6-5	-	TRBJ2-7	16	TRBD1	CASSLIPGTGSYEQYF	TGTGCCAGCAGTTTGATCCCCGGGACAGGGTCCTACGAGCAGTACTTC
TRBV5-4	-	TRBJ2-3	16	TRBD1	CASSLGGGESTDTQYF	TGTGCCAGCAGCTTGGGAGGGGGCGAGAGCACAGATACGCAGTATTTT
TRBV28	-	TRBJ2-1	15	TRBD1	CASSLGGTGSNEQFF	TGTGCCAGCAGTCTTGGAGGGACAGGATCAAATGAGCAGTTCTTC